The sequence of this T cell receptor beta chain was determined in a study of Tregs in tolerant kidney transplant recipients (dated 2019 in TCRdb). The study in broad terms: The study used TCRbeta sequencing to identify donor-specific regulatory T cells before combined kidney and bone marrow transplantation, then tracked those cells after transplant. In a few healthy controls, several methods of expanding Tregs specific for an allogeneic donor were compared by TCRbeta repertoire sequencing.

Thawed PBMCs were FACS-sorted into unstimulated Tregs (CD4+CD25+CD127-), CD4+ non-Tregs (CD4+CD25-), CD4 cells and CD8 cells. Healthy control blood came either as purchased buffy coats or from healthy volunteers. Healthy control blood was processed by Ficoll density gradient to PBMCs and cryopreserved; patient PBMCs were collected before and after transplant. Results and caveats for the whole study, not just this receptor: The study was limited by small patient numbers, and the findings need validation in larger populations and under other immunosuppression protocols. Although technical replication error seemed to be minimal, the question of biological reproducibility was not addressed directly. Expanding Tregs with activated donor B cells appeared to identify the most biologically relevant and donor-specific TCRbeta repertoire.

In regard to this clone: Its antigen target is currently unknown. Base-call qualities are not available, and no considerably larger clone is one nucleotide away.

Genomic DNA was extracted from sorted cells with the QIAGEN DNeasy Blood and Tissue Kit for TCRbeta CDR3 sequencing. High-throughput TCRbeta CDR3 sequencing, which included PCR amplification with bias correction and internal controls, was done commercially through immunoSEQ. From the authors' description of their analysis: Unique productive TCRbeta sequences were defined by CDR3 nucleotide sequence where primers matched, and otherwise by CDR3 amino acid sequence together with Vbeta and Jbeta genes. To correct for sorting error, sequences found in more than one sorted population at a frequency ratio of 2:1 or less were discarded, and the remaining shared sequences were assigned to the population with the higher frequency. Donor-reactive sequences were defined as at least 5-fold expanded in CFSE-low cells versus unstimulated cells, with frequency of at least 0.01% in CFSE-low cells. Repertoire divergence was quantified by Jensen-Shannon divergence calculated from the top 100 TCRbeta sequences ranked by frequency. For samples with multiple sequencing runs, sorting error was corrected in each run separately before the runs were combined. TCRdb mirrors the immuneACCESS table, restricted to in-frame sequences. Some clones are absent from its copies; in checked studies, under half trace to an unresolved V gene, and the reason for the others is unknown. V and J calls and clone size are those listed in that table; D and trimming were worked out from the DNA. The table for this sample lists roughly 120,000 clones; around 94% of them were counted only once. The ten largest clones capture more than 0.45% of the sample.

V loses 0 bases of germline sequence and J loses 4 bases, and the interval between the two ends is 9 bases. From cysteine to phenylalanine, the CDR3 is 13 amino acids long. The only DNA kept is the CDR3, 39 bases in frame from the first base. Looking up the germline V gene (reference sequence) yields CDR1 GTSNPN and CDR2 SVGIG. The receptor was isolated from a human donor in good health. The specimen was CD4+ T cells from blood. Recombination connected TRBV30 to TRBJ2-5, with an unclear D gene assignment. The CDR3 is CAWSVSGLETQYF. The nucleotides read TGTGCCTGGAGTGTATCTGGTTTAGAGACCCAGTACTTC.